The present T cell receptor beta chain was sequenced within a study of shared clonotypes between healthy human individuals. Whole-study findings and limits: In a few donors, approximately 5% of naive CD4 clonotypes appeared in common.

The germline V gene encodes CDR1 SGHNT and CDR2 YYREEE (reference sequence). The length of the CDR3 is 14 residues. V gave up 4 bases and J gave up 1 base; unmatched junction bases: 4. Sequencing was at deep level. On sorted subsets, replicate PCRs used about 180 ng DNA, or about 30,000 T cell genomes. Original processing notes: Because ImmunoSEQ provided only junction sequences with no quality scores, the filtering differed. Profiled with immunoSEQ multiplex PCR; TCRdb holds only in-frame clones, not every one. Clone size and V and J calls were adopted from that table, with D and trimming inferred from the DNA. The sample holds some 2,400,000 clones; about 94% are singletons and the top ten take around 0.13%. Worth noting for this clone: As yet, its antigen is unknown.

The chain uses TRBV5-4 and TRBJ1-1; TRBD1 matches 7 bases. Sequencing was done on a sample of naive CD4+ T cells sorted from blood. Subset noted: CD45RA+ positively selected. The source of this sequence is a young man in good health. The CDR3 sequence is CASSARTGNTEAFF. The CDR3 coding sequence is TGTGCCAGCAGCGCCCGGACAGGGAACACTGAAGCTTTCTTT.